One and the same sample provided the 4 T cell receptor beta chains below, sequenced in a study of breast tumors, draining lymph nodes, adjacent tissues. Breast cancer patients provided tissue from their axillary draining lymph nodes. TCRdb ran MiXCR on the multiplex PCR reads and lists one entry per CDR3 protein. The sample carries some 100,000 distinct CDR3 sequences, less than 25% recorded once. Material: axillary lymph node tissue. These receptors originate from a female donor with breast cancer. Some clones in this sample may be carry-over from other donors' samples.

The chain combines TRBV14 with TRBJ1-5; 10 bases agree with TRBD1. In germline, CDR1 is SGHDN, CDR2 FVKESK. The CDR3 has 17 amino acids. The J segment lost 3 bases and the V segment lost 0 bases, leaving 5 bases of the junction unmatched. Here the CDR3 reads CASSQESGQGTNQPQHF. As DNA, the CDR3 is TGTGCCAGCAGCCAAGAGTCGGGACAGGGGACCAATCAGCCCCAGCATTTT.

This clonotype occurred many times. This rearrangement joins TRBV5-1 to TRBJ1-6; a possible D gene is TRBD1 (5 bases). V was pared by 0 bases and J by 8 bases, with 12 bases between. The germline V gene encodes CDR1 SGHRS and CDR2 YFSETQ. CDR3 length equals 15 residues. The CDR3 coding sequence is TGCGCCAGCAGCTTGGATTCAGGGCCTGATTCACCCCTCCACTTT. Its translation is CASSLDSGPDSPLHF.

The chain recombines TRBV27 with TRBJ2-4; D possibly corresponds to TRBD1 (5 bases). With 5 bases removed from V and 1 base from J, the gap between germline ends came to 12 bases. The CDR3 has 15 amino acids. The V gene's germline CDR1 is MNHEY and CDR2 SMNVEV (reference sequence). CDR3 in DNA: TGTGCCAGCAGTGACAGCCTAGAGGCCAAAAACATTCAGTACTTC. Its protein is CASSDSLEAKNIQYF.

The table lists this clonotype with many counts. The V call is TRBV6-1, the J call TRBJ1-5; possible D gene TRBD1, 5 bases. V shed 7 bases and J shed 2 bases, with 15 bases lying between them. Germline V CDR1 and CDR2: MNHNS, SASEGT. The CDR3 runs to 15 residues. CDR3 sequence: CASIFDRGGNQPQHF. DNA of the CDR3: TGTGCCAGCATTTTTGACAGAGGCGGCAATCAGCCCCAGCATTTT.